Here is one T cell receptor (beta chain) with its context. The sample comes from a study of cytomegalovirus exposure and HLA in healthy donors. A multiplex PCR was run with 60 Vbeta primers and 13 Jbeta primers. Using immunoSEQ multiplex PCR, the repertoire was profiled, and TCRdb retains in-frame clones only, with some absent. The sample includes approximately 140,000 clones. While unrecorded immune exposures were likely, the donors were nominally healthy when sampled. Between the trimmed V and J ends, which lost 5 bases and 3 bases, there was a span of 11 bases. The CDR3 spans 13 residues. CDR1 MNHEY and CDR2 SVGAGI come from the germline V gene.

This clonotype originated in a woman aged 45-65 years in good health and CMV-seronegative. The material sequenced was PBMCs. This chain uses TRBV6-5 with TRBJ2-7; D possibly corresponds to TRBD1 (5 bases). The CDR3 region is CASSVGRGYEQYF. The CDR3 nucleotides read TGTGCCAGCAGTGTGGGTAGGGGCTACGAGCAGTACTTC.